Here is one T cell receptor (beta chain) with its context. Its recognized antigen is unknown. No base qualities exist here, and no much larger clone lies one base off it. The library was built by means of the immunoSEQ multiplex PCR assay. The source is immuneACCESS, and TCRdb retained only in-frame sequences with V and J called. Part of the clones is not carried over; for the studies checked, unresolved V genes explain less than half of this, and the remainder is unexplained. The sample contains about 12,000 clones, approximately 70% of them found a single time. The ten largest clones add up to 11% of the sample. This sample was taken from a study of ipilimumab plus nivolumab after autologous stem cell transplantation (dated by TCRdb to the early 2020s). Describing the broader study: The median number of doses that trial patients received was roughly five for ipilimumab and under ten for nivolumab. Included in the myeloma cohort were high-risk transplant-naive patients as well as patients relapsing within 3 years of a first autologous transplant. Patients with high-risk diffuse large B cell lymphoma, mature T cell lymphoma, or multiple myeloma undergoing autologous transplant were enrolled in the trial. Some 35 patients made up the trial's intent-to-treat population.

Via the germline V gene, CDR1 is SGHRS and CDR2 YFSETQ. The CDR3 starts with the cysteine, ends with the phenylalanine, and has 15 residues. Only the CDR3 DNA stays, 45 bases, in frame from base 1. Trimming takes 1 base off V and 14 bases off J; junction bases not matched to a gene: 14. Ipilimumab was given at 1 mg/kg intravenously on day 1 of selected weeks, and checkpoint therapy started 14 to 28 days after autologous transplant. Nivolumab was given at 3 mg/kg intravenously on day 1 of weeks 1, 4, 7, 10, and every two weeks through week 26. Combined checkpoint inhibition with ipilimumab and nivolumab as consolidation after autologous stem cell transplantation was tested in a Phase Ib clinical trial. What the study reported, not specific to this receptor: According to the authors, a biologic rationale for studying the approach further came from T cell receptor repertoire, regulatory T cell phenotype and gut microbiota profiles. The authors concluded that, as post-transplant consolidation, combined checkpoint inhibition appeared tolerable.

The TCR originated in a male donor with multiple myeloma. Recombination joined TRBV5-1 with TRBJ1-4; 7 central bases correspond to TRBD1. The material sequenced was PBMCs, taken in a trial of ipilimumab plus nivolumab as post-transplant consolidation. This receptor has the CDR3 CASSLTGVNSAMLFF. The bases read TGCGCCAGCAGCTTGACAGGGGTCAACTCGGCGATGCTGTTTTTT. With all but the CDR3 taken from the reference TRBV5-1 and TRBJ1-4 genes, the full variable domain is: KAGVTQTPRYLIKTRGQQVTLSCSPISGHRSVSWYQQTPGQGLQFLFEYFSETQRNKGNFPGRFSGRQFSNSRSEMNVSTLELGDSALYLCASSLTGVNSAMLFFGSGTQLSVL.